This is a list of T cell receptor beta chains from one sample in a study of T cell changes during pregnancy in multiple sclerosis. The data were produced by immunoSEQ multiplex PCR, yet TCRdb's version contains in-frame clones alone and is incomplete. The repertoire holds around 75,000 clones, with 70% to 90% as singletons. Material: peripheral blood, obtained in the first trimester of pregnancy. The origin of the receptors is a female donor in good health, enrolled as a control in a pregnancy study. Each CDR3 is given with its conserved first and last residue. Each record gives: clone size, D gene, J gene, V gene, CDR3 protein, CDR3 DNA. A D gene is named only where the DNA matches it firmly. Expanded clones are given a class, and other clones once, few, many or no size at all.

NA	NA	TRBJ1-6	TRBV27	CASSFRGSPRNSPLHF	TGTGCCAGCAGTTTCCGGGGAAGTCCGAGGAATTCACCCCTCCACTTT
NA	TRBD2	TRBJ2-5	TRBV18	CATRGRQVQETQYF	TGTGCCACCCGCGGGAGGCAAGTCCAAGAGACCCAGTACTTC
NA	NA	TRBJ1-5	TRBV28	CASTGGQANQPQHF	TGTGCCAGCACCGGCGGGCAGGCAAATCAGCCCCAGCATTTT
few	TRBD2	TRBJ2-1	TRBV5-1	CASSLGAGGHNEQFF	TGCGCCAGCAGCTTGGGGGCGGGAGGACACAATGAGCAGTTCTTC
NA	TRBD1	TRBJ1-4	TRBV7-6	CASSRQGVFEKLFF	TGTGCCAGCAGCCGACAGGGTGTTTTTGAAAAACTGTTTTTT
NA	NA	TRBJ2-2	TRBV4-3	CASSQDLRRYTGELFF	TGCGCCAGCAGCCAAGATCTTCGGCGGTACACCGGGGAGCTGTTTTTT
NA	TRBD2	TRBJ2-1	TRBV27	CASSLWGWETSGSSYNEQFF	TGTGCCAGCAGTTTATGGGGGTGGGAGACTAGCGGGAGCTCCTACAATGAGCAGTTCTTC
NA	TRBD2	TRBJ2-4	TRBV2	CASSEAPAGDNIQYF	TGTGCCAGCAGTGAAGCGCCCGCGGGAGATAACATTCAGTACTTC
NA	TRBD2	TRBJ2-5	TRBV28	CASRPGLAGVGLETQYF	TGTGCCAGCAGACCGGGACTAGCGGGAGTTGGCTTGGAGACCCAGTACTTC
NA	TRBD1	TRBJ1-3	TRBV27	CASRRTGAGNTIYF	TGTGCCAGCAGAAGAACAGGGGCCGGAAACACCATATATTTT
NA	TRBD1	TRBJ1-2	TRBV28	CASRRGQGVSGYTF	TGTGCCAGCAGAAGGGGACAGGGGGTGTCTGGCTACACCTTC
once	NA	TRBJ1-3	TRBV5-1	CASSAWPEGNTIYF	TGCGCCAGCAGCGCCTGGCCTGAAGGAAACACCATATATTTT
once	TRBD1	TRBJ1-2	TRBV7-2	CASSYGLGQGINGYTF	TGTGCCAGCAGCTATGGACTGGGACAGGGGATTAATGGCTACACCTTC
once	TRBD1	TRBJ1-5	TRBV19	CASSIRQGENQPQHF	TGTGCCAGTAGTATAAGACAGGGAGAGAATCAGCCCCAGCATTTT
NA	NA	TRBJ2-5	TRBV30	CAWRTGAGVETQYF	TGTGCCTGGAGGACAGGGGCGGGGGTGGAGACCCAGTACTTC
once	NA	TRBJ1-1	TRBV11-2	CASSSGRPTIEAFF	TGTGCCAGCAGCTCAGGTAGGCCGACTATTGAAGCTTTCTTT
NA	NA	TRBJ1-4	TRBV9	CASSPFSGGGEKLFF	TGTGCCAGCAGCCCTTTTTCGGGGGGAGGTGAAAAACTGTTTTTT
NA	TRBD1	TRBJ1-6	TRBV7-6	CASSQMGQLNSPLHF	TGTGCCAGCAGCCAAATGGGACAGCTTAATTCACCCCTCCACTTT
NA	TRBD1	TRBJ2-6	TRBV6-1	CASSERDRRRSGANVLTF	TGTGCCAGCAGTGAGCGGGACAGGCGACGCTCTGGGGCCAACGTCCTGACTTTC
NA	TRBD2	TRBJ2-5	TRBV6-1	CASSEGRLAGGRGETQYF	TGTGCCAGCAGTGAAGGAAGGCTAGCGGGGGGCCGGGGAGAGACCCAATACTTC
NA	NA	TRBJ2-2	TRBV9	CASSPTPGEGELFF	TGTGCCAGCAGCCCAACCCCAGGGGAAGGGGAGCTGTTTTTT
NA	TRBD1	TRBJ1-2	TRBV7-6	CASSITDGAGGPYGYTF	TGTGCCAGCAGCATTACCGACGGGGCAGGGGGCCCCTATGGCTACACCTTC
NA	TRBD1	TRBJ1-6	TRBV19	CASSTPGQRNSPLHF	TGTGCCAGTAGTACGCCGGGACAGAGGAATTCACCCCTCCACTTT
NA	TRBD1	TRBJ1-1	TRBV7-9	CASSSPGGLEMTEAFF	TGTGCCAGCAGCTCCCCAGGGGGTTTAGAGATGACTGAAGCTTTCTTT
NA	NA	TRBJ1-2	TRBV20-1	CRAGEDYGYTF	TGCAGGGCCGGGGAGGACTATGGCTACACCTTC
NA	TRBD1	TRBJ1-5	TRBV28	CASSTEGGKEPQHF	TGTGCCAGCAGTACCGAAGGGGGCAAGGAGCCCCAGCATTTT
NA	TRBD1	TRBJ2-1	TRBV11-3	CASSEQGASYNEQFF	TGTGCCAGCAGCGAACAGGGGGCCTCCTACAATGAGCAGTTCTTC
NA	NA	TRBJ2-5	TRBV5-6	CASGGHQYQETQYF	TGTGCCAGCGGGGGACACCAGTACCAAGAGACCCAGTACTTC
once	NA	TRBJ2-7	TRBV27	CASSRLPSYEQYF	TGTGCCAGCAGTAGACTACCTTCCTACGAGCAGTACTTC
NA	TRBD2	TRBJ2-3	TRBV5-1	CASTLAGGTDTQYF	TGCGCCAGCACACTAGCGGGGGGCACAGATACGCAGTATTTT
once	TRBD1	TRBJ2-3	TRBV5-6	CASSLDYAGTGGRF	TGTGCCAGCAGCTTGGATTACGCCGGGACAGGGGGAAGATTT
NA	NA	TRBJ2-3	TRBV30	CAWSRQRDTQYF	TGTGCCTGGAGTAGGCAGAGGGATACGCAGTATTTT
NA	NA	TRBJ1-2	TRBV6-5	CASNTPGSYYGYTF	TGTGCCAGCAACACACCCGGGTCGTACTATGGCTACACCTTC
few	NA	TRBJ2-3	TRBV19	CARPFLEGARDTQYF	TGTGCCAGACCTTTCTTGGAGGGGGCGAGAGATACGCAGTATTTT
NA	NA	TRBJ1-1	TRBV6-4	CASSRGTGNTEAFF	TGTGCCAGCAGTCGAGGAACGGGGAACACTGAAGCTTTCTTT
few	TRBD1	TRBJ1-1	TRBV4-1	CASSQNIRDRLFNTEAFF	TGCGCCAGCAGCCAAAACATCCGGGACAGATTGTTCAACACTGAAGCTTTCTTT
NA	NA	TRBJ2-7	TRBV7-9	CASSLGDNRAREQYF	TGTGCCAGCAGCTTAGGCGATAACAGGGCTCGCGAGCAGTACTTC
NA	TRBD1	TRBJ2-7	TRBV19	CASSIRPGQGAYEQYF	TGTGCCAGTAGTATACGGCCGGGACAGGGGGCCTACGAGCAGTACTTC